This TCR beta chain originates from a study of CD8+CD57+ T cells in acquired aplastic anemia (dated by TCRdb to the late 2010s). For the wider study: A mean of 3.2 ug of DNA, ranging from roughly 0.18 to 30 ug, was extracted from sorted CD4+ and CD8+ cells. A CD8+CD57+ expansion meant a frequency higher than the mean frequency seen in healthy subjects.

The germline V gene encodes CDR1 SNHLY and CDR2 FYNNEI. V is shortened by 0 bases, J by 2 bases, and the region joining them spans 17 bases. CDR3 length: 17 amino acids, cysteine to phenylalanine. Only CDR3 DNA remains: 51 bases, in frame from the first base. Genomic DNA served as template for TCR beta VDJ combination and CDR3 sequence profiling. TCR repertoire sequencing was run on an Illumina HiSeq 2000. On the study's bioinformatics: Repertoires were assessed using TRBV/TRBJ rearrangement plots, CDR3 size and DJ length profiles, and Simpson's diversity index. The immunodominant clone was defined as the most abundant DNA sequence in deep sequencing data. CDR3 amino acid sequences were checked for sharing across subjects and were also compared against the VDJdb database and published repertoires. TCRdb passed the public sequencing reads through fastp at Q25 and MiXCR, retaining productive beta sequences. Entries that share a CDR3 protein sequence are merged under the most common genes and DNA. None of the V and J calls come from the authors' own analysis; TCRdb made them. In this sample the table shows around 120,000 distinct CDR3 sequences, about 40% of which occur a single time. The ten largest clones capture approximately 2.6% of the sample.

What the research found in general, with its limitations: Fewer than 30 CD8+ CDR3 sequences were found in both patients and controls but appeared to be highly expressed in patients and within the immunodominant clones of the patients. CD8+ Simpson's diversity did not differ significantly between patients and healthy controls (P=0.060).

Patients chosen for sequencing had shown expansion of CD8+CD57+ cells by flow cytometry. Every patient had a diagnosis of severe acquired aplastic anemia based on International Study of Aplastic Anemia and Agranulocytosis and Camitta criteria. No patient had received any therapy when blood was sampled. In the study, sorted CD4+ and CD8+ blood T cells from patients with severe aplastic anemia and from healthy subjects underwent deep sequencing of TCR repertoires. Patients were enrolled under clinicaltrials.gov protocols 00001620, 01623167, 00001397, 00071045, 00081523 and 00961064 in the USA. Ficoll-Paque density gradient centrifugation was used to isolate peripheral blood mononuclear cells. CD4+ and CD8+ T cells were sorted by FACS or magnetic beads before DNA extraction. The sample holds many counts of this clonotype. The antigen it recognizes is unknown. Base qualities are not at hand, and no much larger clone is one base apart.

Sequencing was carried out using sorted CD4+, CD8+, or CD8+CD57+ T cells (not recorded which) from PBMCs. The chain uses TRBV2 and TRBJ2-7; possibly the D gene is TRBD2, per 7 matching bases. The TCR originated in a human donor with aplastic anemia. The sequence in DNA is TGTGCCAGCAGTGAAGCGAAAGGGGCGGGGGCGACCTACGAGCAGTACTTC. Its protein product is CASSEAKGAGATYEQYF.